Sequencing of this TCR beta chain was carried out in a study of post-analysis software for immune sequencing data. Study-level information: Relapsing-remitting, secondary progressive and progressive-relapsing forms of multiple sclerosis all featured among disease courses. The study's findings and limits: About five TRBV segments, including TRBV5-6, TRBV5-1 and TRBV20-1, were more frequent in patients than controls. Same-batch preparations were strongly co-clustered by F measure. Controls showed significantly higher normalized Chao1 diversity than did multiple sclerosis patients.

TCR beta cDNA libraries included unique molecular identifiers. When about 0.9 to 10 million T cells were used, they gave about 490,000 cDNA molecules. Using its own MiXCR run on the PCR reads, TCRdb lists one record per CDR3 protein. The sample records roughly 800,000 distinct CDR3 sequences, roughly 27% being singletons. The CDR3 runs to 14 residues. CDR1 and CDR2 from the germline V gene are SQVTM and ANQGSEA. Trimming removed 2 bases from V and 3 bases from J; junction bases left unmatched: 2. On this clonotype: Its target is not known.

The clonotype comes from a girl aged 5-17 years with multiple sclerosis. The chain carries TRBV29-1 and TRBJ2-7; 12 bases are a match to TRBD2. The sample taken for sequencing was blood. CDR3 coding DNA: TGCAGCGTTGAAAGACTAGCGGGAGACTACGAGCAGTACTTC. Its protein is CSVERLAGDYEQYF.